This T cell receptor (beta chain) comes out of a study of cytomegalovirus exposure and HLA in healthy donors. V was trimmed by 5 bases and J by 3 bases, leaving 17 bases between them. Germline lookup yields CDR1 SGHNT and CDR2 YENEEA. This CDR3 is built from 15 residues. Points from the study as a whole: Sequencing had likely introduced a cluster of highly shared sequence variants as an artifact. Despite most TCR sequences being rare, some public TCRs occurred in many donors.

With regard to this clone: Its antigen is not known.

Primers: 60 Vbeta forward and 13 Jbeta reverse. The method was immunoSEQ multiplex PCR; TCRdb's version includes in-frame clones alone and lacks a portion of them. The profile shows approximately 160,000 clones, roughly four fifths of them singletons. V and J are TRBV11-3 and TRBJ2-7; no clear D gene. Sequenced sample: PBMCs. The TCR sequence derives from a man between 50 and 59 years old in good health and CMV-seropositive. CDR3 nucleotides: TGTGCCAGCAGCCGTGGCTCTCCTACTATCTACGAGCAGTACTTC. This codes for CASSRGSPTIYEQYF.